These 3 T cell receptor beta chains were sequenced from one sample in a study of cytotoxic CD8 clonotypes in ibrutinib-treated CLL. Assay: immunoSEQ multiplex PCR; the TCRdb copy retains only in-frame clones and omits some. The sample carries approximately 92,000 clones, over 60% recorded once. Sequences were derived from PBMCs, sampled after 24 months of ibrutinib treatment. All receptors derive from a human donor with chronic lymphocytic leukemia.

V and J are TRBV6-1 and TRBJ2-5; no clear D gene. Germline V CDR1 and CDR2: MNHNS, SASEGT. The V end lost 6 bases, the J end lost 6 bases, and 11 bases lay between the germline ends. CDR3 size: 12 residues. The CDR3 sequence: CASSSSAQTQYF. In DNA form, the CDR3 reads TGTGCCAGCAGCTCCTCCGCTCAGACCCAGTACTTC.

This clone has a handful of counts. The chain joins TRBV2 to TRBJ1-6, with unresolved D. V lost 3 bases and J lost 0, with 3 bases in between. Looked up from germline, CDR1 is SNHLY and CDR2 is FYNNEI. This CDR3 has 14 residues. The CDR3 nucleotides are TGTGCCAGCAGTGAGGGCTCCTATAATTCACCCCTCCACTTT. It translates to CASSEGSYNSPLHF.

The chain carries TRBV2 and TRBJ2-7, with D possibly being TRBD2 (6 bases). The CDR3 runs to 14 residues. The germline V gene encodes CDR1 SNHLY and CDR2 FYNNEI. Trimming removed 4 bases from V and 2 bases from J, with 12 bases in between. The CDR3 DNA follows: TGTGCCAGCAGTGTTGGGGGGAGCACCTACGAGCAGTACTTC. Amino acid sequence: CASSVGGSTYEQYF.